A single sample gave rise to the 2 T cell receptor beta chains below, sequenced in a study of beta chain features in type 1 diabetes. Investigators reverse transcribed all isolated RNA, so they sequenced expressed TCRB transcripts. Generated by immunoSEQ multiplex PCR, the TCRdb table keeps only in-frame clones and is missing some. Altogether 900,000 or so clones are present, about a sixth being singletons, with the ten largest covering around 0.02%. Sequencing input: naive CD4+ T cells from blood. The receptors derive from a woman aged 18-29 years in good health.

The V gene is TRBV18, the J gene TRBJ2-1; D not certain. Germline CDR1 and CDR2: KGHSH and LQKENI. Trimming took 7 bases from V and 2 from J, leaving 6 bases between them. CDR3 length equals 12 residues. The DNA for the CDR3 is TGTGCCAGCTGCGAGGCCTACAATGAGCAGTTCTTC. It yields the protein CASCEAYNEQFF.

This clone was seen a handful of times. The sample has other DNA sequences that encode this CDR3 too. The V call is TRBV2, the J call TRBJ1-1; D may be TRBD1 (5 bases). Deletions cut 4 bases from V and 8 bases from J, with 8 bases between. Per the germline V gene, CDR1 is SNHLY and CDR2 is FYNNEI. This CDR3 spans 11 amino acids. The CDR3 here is CASSGWGEAFF. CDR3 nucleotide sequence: TGTGCCAGCAGTGGTTGGGGGGAAGCTTTCTTT. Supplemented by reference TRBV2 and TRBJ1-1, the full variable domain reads EPEVTQTPSHQVTQMGQEVILRCVPISNHLYFYWYRQILGQKVEFLVSFYNNEISEKSEIFDDQFSVERPDGSNFTLKIRSTKLEDSAMYFCASSGWGEAFFGQGTRLTVV.